A single sample is the source of the 18 T cell receptor beta chains below, sequenced in a study of blood T cell repertoires in COVID-19. Assay: immunoSEQ multiplex PCR; the TCRdb copy retains only in-frame clones and omits some. The sample contains 130,000 or so clones, approximately 85% of which appear only once. The specimen was peripheral blood. The source is a human donor in a cohort sampled during active COVID-19.

The chain employs TRBV6-6 and TRBJ2-2, with D possibly being TRBD2 (5 bases). The CDR3 is 16 amino acids. Per the germline V gene, CDR1 is MNHNY and CDR2 is SVGAGI (reference sequence). The ends were cut back, 4 bases at V and 7 bases at J, with 19 bases in the middle. The CDR3 sequence: CASSLPRARAGGELFF. The CDR3 DNA reads TGTGCCAGCAGTTTACCCCGGGCGAGGGCGGGCGGGGAGCTGTTTTTT.

This chain joins TRBV19 and TRBJ2-7; possible D gene TRBD1, 6 bases. The CDR3 runs to 15 residues. The germline CDR1 and CDR2 sequences are LNHDA and SQIVND (reference sequence). Trimming stripped 4 bases from V and 5 bases from J, with 18 bases between. For the CDR3, the DNA is TGTGCCAGTAGTAGACCCGGGACACCCGTCGACGAGCAGTACTTC. It codes for CASSRPGTPVDEQYF.

A few counts support this clone. The chain joins TRBV7-6 to TRBJ1-5, with D possibly being TRBD1 (5 bases). Trimming took 5 bases from V and 4 from J, leaving 15 bases between them. The germline V gene has CDR1 SGHVS and CDR2 FNYEAQ. The CDR3 is made up of 15 amino acids. DNA for the CDR3: TGTGCCAGCAGCCCGGGGGGTCAGCGTAATCAGCCCCAGCATTTT. Its translation is CASSPGGQRNQPQHF.

Here the CDR3 reads CASSYGRDSAKDTQYF. In DNA form, the CDR3 reads TGTGCCAGCAGTTACGGGAGAGATAGCGCAAAAGATACGCAGTATTTT. The rearrangement links TRBV6-2 or TRBV6-3 to TRBJ2-3; possibly TRBD2 for D (5 bases). CDR1 is MNHEY, CDR2 SVGEGT, per germline. The CDR3 is 16 amino acids. With 2 bases removed from V and 5 bases from J, the gap between germline ends came to 17 bases.

The rearrangement links TRBV7-6 to TRBJ1-1, with D hard to call. V was clipped by 1 base and J by 0 bases, with 12 bases between them. Germline V gene data show CDR1 as SGHVS and CDR2 as FNYEAQ. The CDR3 runs 16 residues. The CDR3 sequence: CASSLGFDNMNTEAFF. Here the CDR3 DNA reads TGTGCCAGCAGCTTAGGTTTTGACAACATGAACACTGAAGCTTTCTTT.

The table lists this clone with a few counts. CDR3 DNA: TGTGCCAGCAGCGTAGGCTCGGCAGGTGGGACAGATACGCAGTATTTT. Its protein product is CASSVGSAGGTDTQYF. V and J are TRBV9 and TRBJ2-3, with D uncertain. V was shortened by 0 bases and J by 3 bases, with 14 bases between the two germline ends. Germline lookup yields CDR1 SGDLS and CDR2 YYNGEE. CDR3 size: 16 residues. Variable domain in full (rest from reference TRBV9 and TRBJ2-3): DSGVTQTPKHLITATGQRVTLRCSPRSGDLSVYWYQQSLDQGLQFLIQYYNGEERAKGNILERFSAQQFPDLHSELNLSSLELGDSALYFCASSVGSAGGTDTQYFGPGTRLTVL.

This chain connects TRBV18 to TRBJ2-1; the match to TRBD1 covers 8 bases. Germline-derived CDR1 and CDR2 are KGHSH and LQKENI. CDR3 size: 14 residues. V was clipped by 3 bases and J by 6 bases; unmatched bases: 4. The CDR3 protein is CASSPDRVPNEQFF. Here the CDR3 DNA reads TGTGCCAGCTCACCGGACAGGGTCCCCAATGAGCAGTTCTTC.

This clone was recorded a few times. J is TRBJ1-2 and V is TRBV6-5; TRBD1 matches at 7 bases. The CDR3 sequence is 14 residues long. Per the germline V gene, CDR1 is MNHEY and CDR2 is SVGAGI. Trimming cost V 6 bases and J 1 base; bases outside gene matches: 5. The CDR3 coding sequence is TGTGCCAGCAGCCGACACAGGGGTAACTATGGCTACACCTTC. Its translation: CASSRHRGNYGYTF.

The V call is TRBV6-6, the J call TRBJ1-1; D is unresolved. Per germline, CDR1 MNHNY and CDR2 SVGAGI (reference sequence). This CDR3 spans 14 amino acids. Trimming stripped 7 bases from V and 2 bases from J, with 14 bases between. The CDR3 region has the DNA TGTGCCAGCACCCCCGAGTTAACCAACACTGAAGCTTTCTTT. Its protein is CASTPELTNTEAFF.

The CDR3: CATSRDRGNTDTQYF. CDR3 DNA: TGTGCCACCAGCAGAGACAGGGGGAACACAGATACGCAGTATTTT. The J gene is TRBJ2-3, the V gene TRBV15; TRBD1 matches 7 bases. CDR1 LNHNV and CDR2 YYDKDF come from the germline V gene (reference sequence). CDR3 length: 15 residues. Germline trimming cut 0 bases from V and 2 bases from J; bases unmatched to any gene: 2.

The chain uses TRBV6-4 and TRBJ2-3, with a weak D call TRBD2 (6 bases). The CDR3 extends over 14 amino acids. V lost 4 bases and J lost 2, with 10 bases in between. The germline gives CDR1 MRHNA, CDR2 SNTAGT. The CDR3 DNA follows: TGTGCCAGCAGTGCGGGGGAGTCCACAGATACGCAGTATTTT. It specifies CASSAGESTDTQYF.

The V gene is TRBV7-9, the J gene TRBJ1-1, with 7 bases identical to TRBD1. In germline, CDR1 is SEHNR, CDR2 FQNEAQ (reference sequence). The V segment lost 6 bases and the J segment 3 bases; nucleotides outside the gene matches: 10. This CDR3 region has 15 residues. CDR3 bases: TGTGCCAGCAGTCCGGGACAGCTACACTACACTGAAGCTTTCTTT. Residues: CASSPGQLHYTEAFF. Together with reference TRBV7-9 and TRBJ1-1, the CDR3 gives the full variable domain: DTGVSQNPRHKITKRGQNVTFRCDPISEHNRLYWYRQTLGQGPEFLTYFQNEAQLEKSRLLSDRFSAERPKGSFSTLEIQRTEQGDSAMYLCASSPGQLHYTEAFFGQGTRLTVV.

Of note for this clone: A read error may account for a junction end that differs from germline. The chain employs TRBV7-9 and TRBJ1-2; D is unresolved. The CDR3 contains 15 residues. Germline assignment: CDR1 SEHNR and CDR2 FQNEAQ (reference sequence). This chain's CDR3 is CASSLVNNAYYGHTF. In DNA, the CDR3 is TGTGCCAGCAGCTTAGTAAACAACGCATACTATGGCCACACCTTC.

The chain uses TRBV5-4 and TRBJ2-3, with a possible D match to TRBD2 (6 bases). Germline loops: CDR1 SGHNT, CDR2 YYREEE (reference sequence). CDR3 length: 17 amino acids. The V end was cut by 4 bases, the J end by 2 bases, with 20 bases between. CDR3 coding DNA: TGTGCCAGCAGCCTCCCAAGCCCGGGACTTTCCACAGATACGCAGTATTTT. It specifies CASSLPSPGLSTDTQYF.

The chain employs TRBV27 and TRBJ2-7; the D gene is possibly TRBD1 (6 bases). There are 13 residues in the CDR3. The V end was cut by 6 bases, the J end by 6 bases, with 15 bases between. Germline CDR1 and CDR2: MNHEY and SMNVEV (reference sequence). CDR3 in amino acids: CASRASGEIEQYF. Here the CDR3 DNA reads TGTGCCAGCAGAGCTTCAGGGGAGATCGAGCAGTACTTC.

This chain links TRBV7-2 with TRBJ2-3; 7 nucleotides align to TRBD1. V lost 1 base and J lost 7; bases outside the gene matches: 14. The CDR3 runs 17 residues. Germline-derived CDR1 and CDR2 are SGHTA and FQGNSA. This CDR3 reads CASSLVFKGARPNTQYF. The CDR3, as DNA: TGTGCCAGCAGCTTAGTATTTAAGGGGGCGCGTCCGAATACGCAGTATTTT. Using reference TRBV7-2 and TRBJ2-3 for the parts outside the CDR3, the full variable domain is GAGVSQSPSNKVTEKGKDVELRCDPISGHTALYWYRQSLGQGLEFLIYFQGNSAPDKSGLPSDRFSAERTGGSVSTLTIQRTQQEDSAVYLCASSLVFKGARPNTQYFGPGTRLTVL.

This sequence joins TRBV5-1 and TRBJ2-1; TRBD2 matches at 8 bases. Germline CDR1 is SGHRS and CDR2 is YFSETQ. There are 13 residues in the CDR3. V shed 3 bases and J 8 bases; nucleotides not matched to a gene: 4. CDR3 protein: CASSSHSGDEQFF. The CDR3 nucleotides read TGCGCCAGCAGCTCTCATAGCGGGGATGAGCAGTTCTTC. The variable domain in full, completed from reference TRBV5-1 and TRBJ2-1, reads KAGVTQTPRYLIKTRGQQVTLSCSPISGHRSVSWYQQTPGQGLQFLFEYFSETQRNKGNFPGRFSGRQFSNSRSEMNVSTLELGDSALYLCASSSHSGDEQFFGPGTRLTVL.

The chain couples TRBV6-2 or TRBV6-3 to TRBJ2-7; 7 positions match TRBD1. Trimming cost V 1 base and J 3 bases; bases outside gene matches: 6. This CDR3 has 15 residues. Germline assignment: CDR1 MNHEY and CDR2 SVGEGT. CDR3 in DNA: TGTGCCAGCAGTTACTTCAGCACAGGGGTCTACGAGCAGTACTTC. Translation: CASSYFSTGVYEQYF.